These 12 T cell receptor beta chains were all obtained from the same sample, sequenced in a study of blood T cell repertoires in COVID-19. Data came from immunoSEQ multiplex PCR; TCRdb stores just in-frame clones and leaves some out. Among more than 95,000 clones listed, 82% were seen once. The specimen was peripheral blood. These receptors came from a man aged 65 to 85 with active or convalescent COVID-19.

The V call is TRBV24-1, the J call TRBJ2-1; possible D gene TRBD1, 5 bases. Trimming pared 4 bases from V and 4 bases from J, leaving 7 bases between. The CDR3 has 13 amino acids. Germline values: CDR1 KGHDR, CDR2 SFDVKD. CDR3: CATSDPGYNEQFF. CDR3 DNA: TGTGCCACCAGTGACCCAGGGTACAATGAGCAGTTCTTC.

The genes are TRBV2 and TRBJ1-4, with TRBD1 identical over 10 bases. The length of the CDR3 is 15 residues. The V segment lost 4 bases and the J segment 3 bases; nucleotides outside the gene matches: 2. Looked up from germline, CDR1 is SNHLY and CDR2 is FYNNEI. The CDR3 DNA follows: TGTGCCAGCAGTGGACAGGGGGCGTCTAATGAAAAACTGTTTTTT. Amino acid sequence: CASSGQGASNEKLFF. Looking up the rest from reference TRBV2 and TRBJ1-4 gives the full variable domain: EPEVTQTPSHQVTQMGQEVILRCVPISNHLYFYWYRQILGQKVEFLVSFYNNEISEKSEIFDDQFSVERPDGSNFTLKIRSTKLEDSAMYFCASSGQGASNEKLFFGSGTQLSVL.

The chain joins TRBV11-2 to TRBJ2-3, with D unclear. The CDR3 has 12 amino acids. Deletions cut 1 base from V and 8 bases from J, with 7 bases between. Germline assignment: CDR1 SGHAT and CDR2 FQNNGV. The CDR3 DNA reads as TGTGCCAGCAGCTTAGGGAGTGCTACGCAGTATTTT. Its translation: CASSLGSATQYF.

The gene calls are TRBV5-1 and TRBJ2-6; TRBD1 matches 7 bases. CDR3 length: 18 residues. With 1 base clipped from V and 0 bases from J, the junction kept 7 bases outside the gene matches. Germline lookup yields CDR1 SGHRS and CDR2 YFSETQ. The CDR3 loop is CASSLQGQLTSGANVLTF. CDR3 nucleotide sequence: TGCGCCAGCAGCTTGCAGGGACAGCTGACCTCTGGGGCCAACGTCCTGACTTTC.

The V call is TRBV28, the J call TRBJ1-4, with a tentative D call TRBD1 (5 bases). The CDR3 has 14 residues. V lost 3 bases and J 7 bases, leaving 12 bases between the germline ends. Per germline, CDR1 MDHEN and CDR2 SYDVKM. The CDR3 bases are TGTGCCAGCAGTTTCTGGCAGGGCGGTGAAAAACTGTTTTTT. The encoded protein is CASSFWQGGEKLFF.

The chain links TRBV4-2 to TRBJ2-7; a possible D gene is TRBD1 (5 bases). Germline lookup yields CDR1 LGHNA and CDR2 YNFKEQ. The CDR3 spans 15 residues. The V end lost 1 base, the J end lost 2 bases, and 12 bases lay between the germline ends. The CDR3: CASSQAGHTTYEQYF. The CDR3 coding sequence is TGTGCCAGCAGCCAAGCCGGACACACAACCTACGAGCAGTACTTC.

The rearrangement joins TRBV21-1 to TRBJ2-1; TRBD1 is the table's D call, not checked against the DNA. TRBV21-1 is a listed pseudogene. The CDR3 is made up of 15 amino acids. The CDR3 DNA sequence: TGTGCCAGCAGCAAAGTGAGACAGGGGACGAATGAGCAGTTCTTC. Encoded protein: CASSKVRQGTNEQFF.

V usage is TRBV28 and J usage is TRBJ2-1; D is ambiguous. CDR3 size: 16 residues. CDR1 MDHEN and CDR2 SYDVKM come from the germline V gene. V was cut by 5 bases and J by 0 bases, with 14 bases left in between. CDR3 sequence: CASSPMTSRSYNEQFF. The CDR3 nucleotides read TGTGCCAGCAGTCCGATGACATCCCGCTCCTACAATGAGCAGTTCTTC.

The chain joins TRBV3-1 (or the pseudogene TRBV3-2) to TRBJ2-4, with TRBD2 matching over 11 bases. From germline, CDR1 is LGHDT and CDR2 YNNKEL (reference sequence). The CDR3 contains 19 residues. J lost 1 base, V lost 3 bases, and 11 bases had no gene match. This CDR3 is CASSQTGTSGKWAKNIQYF. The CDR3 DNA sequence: TGTGCCAGCAGCCAGACCGGGACTAGCGGAAAGTGGGCCAAAAACATTCAGTACTTC.

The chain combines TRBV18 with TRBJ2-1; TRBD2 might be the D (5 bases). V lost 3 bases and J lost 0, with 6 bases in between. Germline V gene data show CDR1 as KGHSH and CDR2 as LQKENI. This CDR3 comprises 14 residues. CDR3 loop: CASSPGISYNEQFF. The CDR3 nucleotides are TGTGCCAGCTCACCCGGGATCTCCTACAATGAGCAGTTCTTC.

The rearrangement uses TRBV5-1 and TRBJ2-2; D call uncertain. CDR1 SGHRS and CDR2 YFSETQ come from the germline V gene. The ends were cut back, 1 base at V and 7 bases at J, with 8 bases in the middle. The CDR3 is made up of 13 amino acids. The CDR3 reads CASSLIRGGELFF. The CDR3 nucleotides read TGCGCCAGCAGCTTGATCCGAGGCGGGGAGCTGTTTTTT.

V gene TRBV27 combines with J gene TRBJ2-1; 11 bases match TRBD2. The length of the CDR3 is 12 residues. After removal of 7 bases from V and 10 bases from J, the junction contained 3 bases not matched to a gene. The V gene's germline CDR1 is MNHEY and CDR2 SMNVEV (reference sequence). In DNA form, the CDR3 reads TGTGCCAGCAAAATAGCGGGAGGGGAGCAGTTCTTC. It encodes CASKIAGGEQFF.